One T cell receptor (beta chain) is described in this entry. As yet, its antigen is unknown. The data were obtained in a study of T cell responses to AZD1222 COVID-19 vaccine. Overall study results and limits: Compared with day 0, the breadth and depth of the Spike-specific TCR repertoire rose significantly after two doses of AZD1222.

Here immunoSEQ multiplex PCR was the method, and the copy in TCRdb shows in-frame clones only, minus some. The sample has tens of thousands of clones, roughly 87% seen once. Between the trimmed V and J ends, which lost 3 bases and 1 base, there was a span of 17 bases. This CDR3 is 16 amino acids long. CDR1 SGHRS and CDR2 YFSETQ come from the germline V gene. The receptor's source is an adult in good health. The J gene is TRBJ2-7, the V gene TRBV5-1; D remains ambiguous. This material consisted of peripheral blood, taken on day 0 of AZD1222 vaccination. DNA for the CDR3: TGCGCCAGCAGCTCAAACGTTGGAACAATTTCCTACGAGCAGTACTTC. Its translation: CASSSNVGTISYEQYF. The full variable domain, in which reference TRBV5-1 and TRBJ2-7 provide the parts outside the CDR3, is KAGVTQTPRYLIKTRGQQVTLSCSPISGHRSVSWYQQTPGQGLQFLFEYFSETQRNKGNFPGRFSGRQFSNSRSEMNVSTLELGDSALYLCASSSNVGTISYEQYFGPGTRLTVT.